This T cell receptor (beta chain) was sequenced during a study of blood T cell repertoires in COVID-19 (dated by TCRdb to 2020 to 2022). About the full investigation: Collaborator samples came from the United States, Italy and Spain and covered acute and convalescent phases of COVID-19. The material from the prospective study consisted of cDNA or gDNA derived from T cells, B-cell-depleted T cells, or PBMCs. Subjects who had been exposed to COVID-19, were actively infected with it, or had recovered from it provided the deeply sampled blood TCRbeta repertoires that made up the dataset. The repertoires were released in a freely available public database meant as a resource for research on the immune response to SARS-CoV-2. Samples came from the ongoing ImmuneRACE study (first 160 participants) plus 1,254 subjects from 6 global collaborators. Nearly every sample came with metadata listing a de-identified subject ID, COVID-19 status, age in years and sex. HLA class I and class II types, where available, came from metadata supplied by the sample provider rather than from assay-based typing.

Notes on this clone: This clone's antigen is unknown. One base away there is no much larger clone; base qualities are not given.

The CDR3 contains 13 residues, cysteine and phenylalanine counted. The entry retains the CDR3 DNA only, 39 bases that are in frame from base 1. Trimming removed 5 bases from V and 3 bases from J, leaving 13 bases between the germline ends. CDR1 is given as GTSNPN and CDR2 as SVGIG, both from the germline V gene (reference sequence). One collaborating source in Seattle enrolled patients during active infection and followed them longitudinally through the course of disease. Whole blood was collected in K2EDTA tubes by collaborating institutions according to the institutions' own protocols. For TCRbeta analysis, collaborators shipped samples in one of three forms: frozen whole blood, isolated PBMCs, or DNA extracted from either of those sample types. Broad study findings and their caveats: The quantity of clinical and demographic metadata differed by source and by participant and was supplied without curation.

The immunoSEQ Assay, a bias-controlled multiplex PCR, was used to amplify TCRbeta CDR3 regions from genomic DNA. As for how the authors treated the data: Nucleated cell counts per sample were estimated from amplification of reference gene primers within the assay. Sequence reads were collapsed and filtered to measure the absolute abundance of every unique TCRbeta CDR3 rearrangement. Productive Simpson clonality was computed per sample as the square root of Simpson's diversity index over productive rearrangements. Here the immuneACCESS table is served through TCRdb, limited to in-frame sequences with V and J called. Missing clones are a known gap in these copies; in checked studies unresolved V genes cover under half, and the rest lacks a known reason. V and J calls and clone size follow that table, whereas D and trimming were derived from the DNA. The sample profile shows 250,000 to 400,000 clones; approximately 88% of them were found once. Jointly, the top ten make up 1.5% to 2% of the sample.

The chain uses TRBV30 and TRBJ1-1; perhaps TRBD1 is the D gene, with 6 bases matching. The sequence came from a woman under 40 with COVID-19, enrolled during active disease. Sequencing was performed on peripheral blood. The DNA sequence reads TGTGCCTGGGTACAGGGAGGGGACACTGAAGCTTTCTTT. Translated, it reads CAWVQGGDTEAFF.